These 28 T cell receptor beta chains were sequenced from one sample in a study of shared clonotypes between healthy human individuals. Only in-frame clones appear in the TCRdb table, and some are missing; sequencing was by immunoSEQ multiplex PCR. The sample includes roughly 2,300,000 clones, about nine tenths of them seen just once. What was sequenced was naive CD4+ T cells from PBMCs. As for subset: CD45RA+ positively selected. The receptors shown here come from a young man in good health. Some clones in this sample may be carry-over from other donors' samples.

This clone was picked up a small number of times. Written as DNA, the CDR3 is TGTGCCAGCAGCTTGGGGGAGGGAAACACCATATATTTT. Amino acid sequence: CASSLGEGNTIYF. V and J are TRBV7-2 and TRBJ1-3, with D possibly being TRBD1 (5 bases). The germline V and J ends were trimmed by 3 bases and 4 bases, with 7 bases remaining between them. Germline values: CDR1 SGHTA, CDR2 FQGNSA. CDR3 length equals 13 residues.

The V and J genes are TRBV28 and TRBJ1-2, with TRBD1 matching 7 bases. The trim removed 6 bases at V and 1 base at J, leaving 11 bases unmatched. Germline CDR1 and CDR2: MDHEN and SYDVKM. This CDR3 spans 16 amino acids. The CDR3 is CASRPTTGTYNYGYTF. The CDR3 region has the DNA TGTGCCAGCAGACCGACGACAGGGACATATAACTATGGCTACACCTTC.

This clone was observed a single time. This chain links TRBV5-4 with TRBJ1-3, with TRBD1 as a possible D gene (6 bases). Per the germline V gene, CDR1 is SGHNT and CDR2 is YYREEE (reference sequence). The CDR3 consists of 14 residues. Trimming removed 2 bases at V and 4 bases at J, with 10 bases between. The CDR3 protein is CASSFIGQGNTIYF. In DNA form, the CDR3 reads TGTGCCAGCAGCTTTATCGGACAGGGAAACACCATATATTTT. Full variable domain (outside the CDR3, taken from reference TRBV5-4 and TRBJ1-3): ETGVTQSPTHLIKTRGQQVTLRCSSQSGHNTVSWYQQALGQGPQFIFQYYREEENGRGNFPPRFSGLQFPNYSSELNVNALELDDSALYLCASSFIGQGNTIYFGEGSWLTVV.

This clone was seen a single time. The chain couples TRBV5-1 to TRBJ2-1; no definite D call. V gave up 2 bases and J gave up 2 bases, with 11 bases separating them. This CDR3 is built from 15 residues. Germline loops: CDR1 SGHRS, CDR2 YFSETQ. For the CDR3, the DNA is TGCGCCAGCAGCTTAGTCAGCTCGGCCTACAATGAGCAGTTCTTC. It specifies CASSLVSSAYNEQFF.

The gene calls are TRBV11-2 and TRBJ2-2; 11 nucleotides line up with TRBD2. V was pared by 5 bases and J by 1 base, with 3 bases of the junction left unmatched. The CDR3 is 16 amino acids. Looked up from germline, CDR1 is SGHAT and CDR2 is FQNNGV. CDR3 protein: CASSIGLAGNTGELFF. The CDR3 region has the DNA TGTGCCAGCAGCATCGGACTAGCGGGGAACACCGGGGAGCTGTTTTTT.

A note on this clone: This CDR3 is also generated by other DNA sequences in the sample. This chain links TRBV2 with TRBJ2-1; 10 bases fit TRBD1. Trimming cost V 3 bases and J 6 bases; bases outside gene matches: 2. Germline V gene lookup returns CDR1 SNHLY and CDR2 FYNNEI. The CDR3 runs to 14 residues. CDR3 sequence: CASSETGGGNEQFF. CDR3 coding DNA: TGTGCCAGCAGTGAGACAGGGGGCGGCAATGAGCAGTTCTTC. Drawing the rest from reference TRBV2 and TRBJ2-1, the complete variable domain is EPEVTQTPSHQVTQMGQEVILRCVPISNHLYFYWYRQILGQKVEFLVSFYNNEISEKSEIFDDQFSVERPDGSNFTLKIRSTKLEDSAMYFCASSETGGGNEQFFGPGTRLTVL.

The rearrangement uses TRBV6-6 and TRBJ2-2; D gene ambiguous. Trimming shortened V by 2 bases and J by 0 bases, and 4 bases separated the two germline ends. The CDR3 extends over 14 amino acids. Germline V gives CDR1 MNHNY, CDR2 SVGAGI (reference sequence). This CDR3 is CASSYRPNTGELFF. DNA of the CDR3: TGTGCCAGCAGTTACAGGCCGAACACCGGGGAGCTGTTTTTT.

Concerning this clone: The same CDR3 arises from other DNA sequences in this sample as well. DNA of the CDR3: TGCGCCAGCAGTGAGGGGTACACCGGGGAGCTGTTTTTT. Protein sequence: CASSEGYTGELFF. This rearrangement joins TRBV10-1 to TRBJ2-2, with D unclear. The CDR3 runs to 13 residues. Trimming stripped 2 bases from V and 3 bases from J, with 4 bases between. Germline CDR1 is WNHNN and CDR2 is SYGVQD (reference sequence).

J is TRBJ2-1 and V is TRBV4-3; 13 bases are shared with TRBD2. J gave up 1 base and V 4 bases, and 13 bases lay outside the gene matches. This CDR3 is built from 20 residues. CDR1 and CDR2 (germline): LGHNA, YSLEER. The CDR3 loop reads CASSLWGATSGRLSYNEQFF. The DNA for the CDR3 is TGCGCCAGCAGCCTTTGGGGGGCGACTAGCGGGAGGCTGTCCTACAATGAGCAGTTCTTC.

This clone is a singleton in its sample. V is TRBV9 and J is TRBJ2-3; D is undetermined. V was clipped by 0 bases and J by 0 bases, with 11 bases between them. CDR1 is SGDLS and CDR2 is YYNGEE in the germline V gene. The CDR3 has 16 residues. The CDR3 protein is CASSVVGSSSTDTQYF. Here the CDR3 DNA reads TGTGCCAGCAGCGTAGTAGGGTCCTCGAGCACAGATACGCAGTATTTT.

V and J are TRBV7-2 and TRBJ2-2, with a tentative D call TRBD1 (6 bases). CDR1 SGHTA and CDR2 FQGNSA come from the germline V gene. This CDR3 has 14 residues. With 6 bases removed from V and 5 bases from J, the gap between germline ends came to 13 bases. CDR3 protein: CASRTGRGTGELFF. In nucleotides, the CDR3 is TGTGCCAGCAGGACAGGTCGCGGGACCGGGGAGCTGTTTTTT.

The chain uses TRBV6-5 and TRBJ1-3; D remains unclear. Germline CDR1 reads MNHEY; CDR2 reads SVGAGI. V dropped 0 bases and J dropped 3 bases, with 12 bases sitting between them. The CDR3 loop spans 16 amino acids. The DNA for the CDR3 is TGTGCCAGCAGTTACTCGGCGGGCAGCTTTGGAAACACCATATATTTT. It specifies CASSYSAGSFGNTIYF.

This chain connects TRBV14 to TRBJ2-5; perhaps TRBD1 as D (5 bases). The CDR3 has 14 residues. With 1 base removed from V and 5 bases from J, the gap between germline ends came to 11 bases. Germline CDR1 and CDR2: SGHDN and FVKESK. The CDR3 DNA reads as TGTGCCAGCAGCCAAGGGGGCGTGGGGGAGACCCAGTACTTC. This sequence encodes CASSQGGVGETQYF.

The CDR3 sequence is CARKTGVHEQYF. The CDR3 region has the DNA TGTGCCAGAAAAACAGGGGTCCACGAGCAGTACTTC. J is TRBJ2-7 and V is TRBV6-1, with 7 bases aligning to TRBD1. The V gene end was trimmed by 9 bases and the J gene end by 5 bases; junction bases not matched to a gene: 7. The CDR3 runs 12 residues. Germline lookup yields CDR1 MNHNS and CDR2 SASEGT.

The chain combines TRBV28 with TRBJ1-6; D unclear. Germline V gene data show CDR1 as MDHEN and CDR2 as SYDVKM. The CDR3 runs 15 residues. The V gene lost 4 bases and the J gene lost 0 bases, with 7 bases spanning the gap. The CDR3 DNA sequence: TGTGCCAGCAGTTACACGAGCTCCTATAATTCACCCCTCCACTTT. It yields the protein CASSYTSSYNSPLHF.

This chain joins TRBV2 and TRBJ2-7; the match to TRBD1 covers 10 bases. In germline, CDR1 is SNHLY, CDR2 FYNNEI. This CDR3 spans 18 amino acids. With V trimmed by 4 bases and J by 3 bases, 15 bases remained unmatched. For the CDR3, the DNA is TGTGCCAGCAGTGGAGCTTCGGACAGGGGGTTGAATAACTACGAGCAGTACTTC. It codes for CASSGASDRGLNNYEQYF.

This clone was detected only once. The V gene is TRBV6-6, the J gene TRBJ2-1; 8 nucleotides match TRBD1. Unmatched junction bases numbered 7, after V lost 5 bases and J lost 4 bases. CDR1 MNHNY and CDR2 SVGAGI come from the germline V gene (reference sequence). The CDR3 runs 15 residues. CDR3 coding DNA: TGTGCCAGCAGTACACACAGGGGGATTTACAATGAGCAGTTCTTC. Encoded protein: CASSTHRGIYNEQFF.

The V and J genes are TRBV28 and TRBJ2-7, with D perhaps TRBD1 (5 bases). The germline V gene encodes CDR1 MDHEN and CDR2 SYDVKM. The length of the CDR3 is 14 residues. Trimming pared 2 bases from V and 5 bases from J, leaving 13 bases between. The CDR3 loop is CASSLPSWGNEQYF. The CDR3 bases are TGTGCCAGCAGTTTACCGAGCTGGGGCAACGAGCAGTACTTC.

This chain joins TRBV2 and TRBJ2-7; possible D gene TRBD2, 6 bases. CDR1 is SNHLY and CDR2 is FYNNEI in the germline V gene. This CDR3 contains 14 residues. Trimming took off 6 bases at V and 0 bases at J, with 12 bases between the two ends. The CDR3 DNA sequence: TGTGCCAGCAGAGAGGGGACTTACTCCTACGAGCAGTACTTC. It codes for CASREGTYSYEQYF.

The chain links TRBV28 to TRBJ2-7; TRBD1 matches 11 bases. The germline gives CDR1 MDHEN, CDR2 SYDVKM. Trimming removed 7 bases from V and 3 bases from J; junction bases left unmatched: 8. The CDR3 spans 15 residues. The chain's CDR3 is CASTPHGTGGYEQYF. For the CDR3, the DNA is TGTGCCAGCACTCCACACGGGACAGGGGGCTACGAGCAGTACTTC.

V and J are TRBV29-1 and TRBJ1-5; TRBD1 might be the D (5 bases). The CDR3 totals 15 residues. With 6 bases removed from V and 1 base from J, the gap between germline ends came to 16 bases. CDR1 and CDR2 (germline): SQVTM, ANQGSEA. This CDR3 reads CSVGNRSGSNQPQHF. CDR3 DNA sequence: TGCAGCGTCGGGAACAGGTCTGGGAGCAATCAGCCCCAGCATTTT.

With regard to this clone: This CDR3 is also generated by other DNA sequences in the sample. The chain combines TRBV7-3 with TRBJ2-3; 8 bases align to TRBD2. V lost 5 bases, J lost 3 bases, and 4 bases stayed unmatched. The CDR3 runs to 14 residues. Germline CDR1 SGHTA, CDR2 FQGTGA. CDR3 nucleotide sequence: TGTGCCAGCAGCCCCGGGAGGGAGACAGATACGCAGTATTTT. Its translation is CASSPGRETDTQYF.

The gene calls are TRBV5-1 and TRBJ1-1, with TRBD1 as a possible D gene (5 bases). Germline loops: CDR1 SGHRS, CDR2 YFSETQ. The CDR3 runs 14 residues. Trimming removed 0 bases at V and 4 bases at J, with 10 bases between. The DNA of the CDR3 is TGCGCCAGCAGCTTGGCCCCAAGGGGCACTGAAGCTTTCTTT. Translating gives CASSLAPRGTEAFF.

Comment on this clone: A junction end diverges from the germline sequence, so it may reflect a read error. The rearrangement uses TRBV5-5 and TRBJ2-5; 11 bases align to TRBD2. There are 16 residues in the CDR3. Germline values: CDR1 SGHKS, CDR2 YYEKEE (reference sequence). CDR3 DNA sequence: TGTGCCAGCAGCTTGGGATGGGGACTAGCGGAAGACACCCAGTACTTC. Its protein product is CASSLGWGLAEDTQYF.

For this clone: The same CDR3 is also encoded by other DNA sequences in this sample. V and J are TRBV7-3 and TRBJ1-2; D is uncertain. The CDR3 loop spans 14 amino acids. Between the trimmed V and J ends, which lost 0 bases and 2 bases, there was a span of 7 bases. Germline lookup yields CDR1 SGHTA and CDR2 FQGTGA. The CDR3 DNA is TGTGCCAGCAGCTTAACTGGCGGGAACTATGGCTACACCTTC. Its protein is CASSLTGGNYGYTF. The full variable domain, with the rest looked up from reference TRBV7-3 and TRBJ1-2, is GAGVSQTPSNKVTEKGKYVELRCDPISGHTALYWYRQSLGQGPEFLIYFQGTGAADDSGLPNDRFFAVRPEGSVSTLKIQRTERGDSAVYLCASSLTGGNYGYTFGSGTRLTVV.

This rearrangement joins TRBV19 to TRBJ2-7; 11 nucleotides agree with TRBD2. Germline lookup yields CDR1 LNHDA and CDR2 SQIVND (reference sequence). CDR3 size: 15 residues. The V and J ends lost 3 bases and 5 bases, in that order; junction bases with no gene match: 6. CDR3 amino acids: CASSMVAGGPNEQYF. Written as DNA, the CDR3 is TGTGCCAGTAGTATGGTAGCGGGAGGGCCTAACGAGCAGTACTTC.

The rearrangement links TRBV2 to TRBJ2-1, with a possible D match to TRBD2 (6 bases). The CDR3 is 14 amino acids. V was cut by 6 bases and J by 2 bases, with 11 bases left in between. Germline V CDR1 and CDR2: SNHLY, FYNNEI. The CDR3 coding sequence is TGTGCCAGCAGAGAACGGACTACCTACAATGAGCAGTTCTTC. It codes for CASRERTTYNEQFF.

The rearrangement joins TRBV5-4 to TRBJ2-7; TRBD1 is a possible D gene (7 bases). CDR1 and CDR2 (germline): SGHNT, YYREEE (reference sequence). The length of the CDR3 is 15 residues. Trimming left V 4 bases short and J 6 bases short, with 20 bases between. The CDR3 coding sequence is TGTGCCAGCAGCCCCTTCCAGGGGGGTCTTTCCGAGCAGTACTTC. Protein sequence: CASSPFQGGLSEQYF.